This TCR beta chain was profiled in a study of OX40 agonist ivuxolimab in advanced cancers. This clone was seen a single time. Assay used: immunoSEQ multiplex PCR; TCRdb lists only in-frame clones, some missing. The sample yields about 96,000 clones, around 91% seen once. Per germline, CDR1 SGHNT and CDR2 YYREEE (reference sequence). Trimming pared 4 bases from V and 3 bases from J, leaving 22 bases between. This CDR3 has 18 amino acids. This TCR derives from an adult with an advanced solid tumor such as melanoma, head and neck, liver or kidney cancer. The chain links TRBV5-4 to TRBJ2-2; no clear D. The specimen was CD4+ or CD8+ T cells sorted from blood, collected in a trial of the OX40 agonist ivuxolimab. The CDR3 reads CASSPGGKSGLDTGELFF. CDR3 bases: TGTGCCAGCAGCCCAGGTGGAAAGTCGGGCTTGGACACCGGGGAGCTGTTTTTT.